The clone carrying this T cell receptor (beta chain) was recorded a few times. The data belong to a study of T-cell reconstitution after alpha-beta-depleted transplantation in children. Preparation of the TCRbeta library used unique molecular identifiers. From the PCR reads, TCRdb called clonotypes with MiXCR, one entry per CDR3 protein. This sample has about 350,000 distinct CDR3 sequences, with 10% to 15% found just once. CDR1 and CDR2 (germline): SGHDN, FVKESK. The CDR3 is 13 residues long. J lost 15 bases, V lost 2 bases, and 6 bases had no gene match. The V and J genes are TRBV14 and TRBJ2-1; 11 nucleotides match TRBD2. This specimen was PBMCs, taken from the stem cell graft. The receptor was isolated from a human donor who donated a stem cell graft to a child with Fanconi anemia. The CDR3 sequence is CASSQNSGGARFF. CDR3 coding DNA: TGTGCCAGCAGCCAAAATAGCGGGGGGGCCCGGTTCTTC.